This T cell receptor (beta chain) derives from a study of cytomegalovirus exposure and HLA in healthy donors. This clone was detected only a few times. Its antigen is currently unknown. The study ran its PCR with 60 Vbeta and 13 Jbeta primers. Some clones are missing from TCRdb's copy, which holds only in-frame ones; the method was immunoSEQ multiplex PCR. The table has over 150,000 clones, around 72% seen once. Study findings and constraints: Information on immune exposure was restricted to one variable (CMV serostatus). Most of the TCR beta V segments (in an earlier analysis) were productive either about 90% or about 30% of the time.

The sequence derives from a man between 45 and 60 years old in good health and CMV-seronegative. Sequencing used PBMCs.

CDR3 residues: CASSEDRVSPLHF. DNA of the CDR3: TGTGCCAGCAGCGAGGACAGGGTTTCACCCCTCCACTTT. The J gene is TRBJ1-6, the V gene TRBV5-4; 8 bases match TRBD1. The CDR3 is 13 residues long. V lost 4 bases to trimming and J lost 9 bases; unmatched junction nucleotides: 3. Germline assignment: CDR1 SGHNT and CDR2 YYREEE (reference sequence). Together with reference TRBV5-4 and TRBJ1-6, the CDR3 gives the full variable domain: ETGVTQSPTHLIKTRGQQVTLRCSSQSGHNTVSWYQQALGQGPQFIFQYYREEENGRGNFPPRFSGLQFPNYSSELNVNALELDDSALYLCASSEDRVSPLHFGNGTRLTVT.